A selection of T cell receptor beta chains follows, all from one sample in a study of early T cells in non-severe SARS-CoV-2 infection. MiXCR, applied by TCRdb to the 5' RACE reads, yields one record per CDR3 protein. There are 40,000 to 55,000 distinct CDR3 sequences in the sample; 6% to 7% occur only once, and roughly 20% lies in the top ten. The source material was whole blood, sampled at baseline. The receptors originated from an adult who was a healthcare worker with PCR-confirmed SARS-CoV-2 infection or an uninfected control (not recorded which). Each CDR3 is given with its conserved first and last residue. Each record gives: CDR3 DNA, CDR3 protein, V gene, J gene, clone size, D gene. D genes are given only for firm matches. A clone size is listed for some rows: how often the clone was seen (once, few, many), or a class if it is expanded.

TGTGCCAGTAGTATAGCGGGAGAAGCTTTCGATGAGCAGTTCTTC,CASSIAGEAFDEQFF,TRBV19,TRBJ2-1,many,.
TGCGCCAGCAGCCAAGAGGAAGGTTTCATGGGTATATTTAATGAAAAACTGTTTTTT,CASSQEEGFMGIFNEKLFF,TRBV4-1,TRBJ1-4,many,.
TGTGCCAGCACCCTTGGCGGGGCGTACAATGAGCAGTTCTTC,CASTLGGAYNEQFF,TRBV25-1,TRBJ2-1,few,.
TGTGCCAGCAGCCCCACAGGGAACTTCTATGGCTACACCTTC,CASSPTGNFYGYTF,TRBV6-5,TRBJ1-2,.,.
TGTGCCAGCTCACCCATACGGGGCTACGAGCAGTACTTC,CASSPIRGYEQYF,TRBV18,TRBJ2-7,few,.
TGTGCCAGCAGTGAGCGGACAGTGACATATGGCTACACCTTC,CASSERTVTYGYTF,TRBV6-5,TRBJ1-2,few,.
TGTGCCAGCAGTTTCTCGGACCCGAGCTCCTACGAGCAGTACTTC,CASSFSDPSSYEQYF,TRBV6-6,TRBJ2-7,many,.
TGTGCCAGCAGCACGATGAATTCACCCCTCCACTTT,CASSTMNSPLHF,TRBV7-2,TRBJ1-6,many,.
TGCAGCGTTGAATTCTTAAGGGGCCGCTTGGAGACGCAGTACTTC,CSVEFLRGRLETQYF,TRBV29-1,TRBJ2-5,many,.
TGCGCCAGCAGTCAGAGGGGACGGCCCCCGGGAGACATTCAGTACTTC,CASSQRGRPPGDIQYF,TRBV23-1,TRBJ2-4,many,.
TGCGCCAGCAGTGGGAGCAGCAAGAGCAATCAGCCCCAGCATTTT,CASSGSSKSNQPQHF,TRBV10-2,TRBJ1-5,few,.
TGTGCCAGCAGGACAGGGGTTTCACCCCTCCACTTT,CASRTGVSPLHF,TRBV28,TRBJ1-6,many,TRBD1
TGTGCCAGCAGTCCCACCGGACTAGCGGGGGTAGAGACCCAGTACTTC,CASSPTGLAGVETQYF,TRBV9,TRBJ2-5,few,TRBD2
TGCAGTGCTAGAGATGCCCCAACAGGGACCTACGAGCAGTACTTC,CSARDAPTGTYEQYF,TRBV20-1,TRBJ2-7,many,.
TGTGCCAGCAGGGCCGGGCAGGGAGGCATCGACACTGAAGCTTTCTTT,CASRAGQGGIDTEAFF,TRBV6-1,TRBJ1-1,.,.
TGCGCCAGCAGCCAAGATCAGTACGGGGGGGCCTTATCCGAGACCCAGTACTTC,CASSQDQYGGALSETQYF,TRBV4-3,TRBJ2-5,.,TRBD2
TGCAGTGCCCAGGGACAGACCAATCAGCCCCAGCATTTT,CSAQGQTNQPQHF,TRBV20-1,TRBJ1-5,.,TRBD1
TGCGCCAGCAGCCTCCTGGACGGAGCTAGCACAGATACGCAGTATTTT,CASSLLDGASTDTQYF,TRBV4-1,TRBJ2-3,few,.
TGCGCCAGCTACACGGAACGTAGCACAGATACGCAGTATTTT,CASYTERSTDTQYF,TRBV5-1,TRBJ2-3,.,.
TGTGCCAGCAGTTTTTCATTAGGCGGAAAAGAGACCCAGTACTTC,CASSFSLGGKETQYF,TRBV28,TRBJ2-5,many,.
TGTGCCAGCAGTGTAGTACAGGGTGAATCTGAAGCTTTCTTT,CASSVVQGESEAFF,TRBV12-3/TRBV12-4,TRBJ1-1,few,.
TGTGCCAGCAGTGAACAGGGTCTCTCCTACGAGCAGTACTTC,CASSEQGLSYEQYF,TRBV6-6,TRBJ2-7,.,.
TGCAGTGCCCCTCCTATTGACAGGGAACTCACCGGGGAGCTGTTTTTT,CSAPPIDRELTGELFF,TRBV20-1,TRBJ2-2,.,TRBD1
TGCGCCAGCGGCTTGGAGGGTACAGATACGCAGTATTTT,CASGLEGTDTQYF,TRBV4-3,TRBJ2-3,many,.
TGTGCCAGCAGCTTGGAGGATTTTAGCGGGGGGGCAGATACGCAGTATTTT,CASSLEDFSGGADTQYF,TRBV5-5,TRBJ2-3,few,TRBD2
TGCAGTGCCCCCCCCCTGGGGCAGGGGGTCGAGCAGTACTTC,CSAPPLGQGVEQYF,TRBV20-1,TRBJ2-7,.,TRBD1
TGTGCCAGCAGTTTGGGGCCTTGGGGCGGGAGGAAGACCCAGTACTTC,CASSLGPWGGRKTQYF,TRBV2,TRBJ2-5,few,TRBD2
TGTGCAAGTCGCTTTGGAGGATCCGGGACTCAACTATGTAGTGAGCAGTTCTTC,CASRFGGSGTQLCSEQFF,TRBV12-2,TRBJ2-1,few,.
TGTGCCAGCAGCCCAACCCGGGACAGAGCCTCCTACGAGCAGTACTTC,CASSPTRDRASYEQYF,TRBV7-2,TRBJ2-7,many,TRBD1
TGCGCCAGCAGCCGATATAATGACTGGGGGAGAAATGAGCAGTTCTTC,CASSRYNDWGRNEQFF,TRBV4-3,TRBJ2-1,many,.
TGTGCCAGCAGCGTACTCGCGACTAGCGGGAGGTACGAGCAGTACTTC,CASSVLATSGRYEQYF,TRBV9,TRBJ2-7,.,TRBD2
TGCAGTGCTAGAGCCTCCGCCGAGGAAAAACTGTTTTTT,CSARASAEEKLFF,TRBV20-1,TRBJ1-4,many,.
TGTGCCAGCAGCTCGGGACTTACGAACACCGGGGAGCTGTTTTTT,CASSSGLTNTGELFF,TRBV7-2,TRBJ2-2,many,.
TGTGCCACCAGTGACCAAGGACAGGGAGAGACCCAGTACTTC,CATSDQGQGETQYF,TRBV24-1,TRBJ2-5,few,TRBD1
TGTGCCGGACAAACCCAGGGGGCCAACACAGATACGCAGTATTTT,CAGQTQGANTDTQYF,TRBV6-6,TRBJ2-3,few,TRBD1
TGTGCCAGCAGTTATGGGGGCACAGATACGCAGTATTTT,CASSYGGTDTQYF,TRBV6-6,TRBJ2-3,.,.
TGTGCCAGCAGCCAAGACCAGGGCCCCCAACTTGAGTTCTTC,CASSQDQGPQLEFF,TRBV4-2,TRBJ2-1,.,.
TGTGCCAGCAGTGACGGAGATACGCAGTATTTT,CASSDGDTQYF,TRBV2,TRBJ2-3,few,.
TGTGCCAGCAGCGTAGAGGCTTGGGGCGAGCAGTACTTC,CASSVEAWGEQYF,TRBV9,TRBJ2-7,many,.
TGTGCCAGCAGTTACTCCTCCCACCGGCGGGGCTGGCAGGGGGAGCAGTTCTTC,CASSYSSHRRGWQGEQFF,TRBV6-5,TRBJ2-1,.,.
TGTGCCAGCAGCCCCCTCCCGCGGAATTCACCCCTCCACTTT,CASSPLPRNSPLHF,TRBV11-2,TRBJ1-6,many,.
TGTGCCAGCAGCGCTCACCCTGCAGATACGCAGTATTTT,CASSAHPADTQYF,TRBV7-3,TRBJ2-3,many,.
TGTGCCAGCAGCGCGGGAGCTACTGACAATGAGCAGTTCTTC,CASSAGATDNEQFF,TRBV7-9,TRBJ2-1,many,TRBD2
TGCGCCAGCAGCTTGAGGTCGACAGGAGCTTACGAGCAGTACTTC,CASSLRSTGAYEQYF,TRBV5-1,TRBJ2-7,few,.
TGTGCCAGCAGCTCCTACGGACAAGGGAACCATGAGCAGTTCTTC,CASSSYGQGNHEQFF,TRBV7-9,TRBJ2-1,many,.
TGTGCCATCAGTGCTGGCTATGGCTACACCTTC,CAISAGYGYTF,TRBV10-3,TRBJ1-2,many,.
TGCAGTGCTAGCGTGGGAGAGACCCAGTACTTC,CSASVGETQYF,TRBV20-1,TRBJ2-5,.,.
TGTGCCAGTCGTAACCCTCAGGGGGCCTCCTCCTACAATGAGCAGTTCTTC,CASRNPQGASSYNEQFF,TRBV27,TRBJ2-1,few,TRBD1
TGTGCCAGCAGCCACTTAGGGACTAGCGGGGCCCAGTACTTC,CASSHLGTSGAQYF,TRBV6-2/TRBV6-3,TRBJ2-5,few,TRBD2
TGTGCCAGCAGCGCCCAGGGACAGGGTATCACTCAGCCCCAGCATTTT,CASSAQGQGITQPQHF,TRBV28,TRBJ1-5,.,TRBD1